The sequence of this T cell receptor beta chain was determined in a study of blood T cell repertoires in COVID-19 (dated by TCRdb to 2018 to 2021). With respect to the entire study: Collaborator samples came from the United States, Italy and Spain and covered acute and convalescent phases of COVID-19. Where available, HLA class I and class II types were obtained from metadata supplied by the sample provider rather than from assay-based typing. The repertoires were made available in a free public database intended to serve as a resource for research on the immune response to SARS-CoV-2. The samples were drawn from the first 160 participants of the ongoing ImmuneRACE study and from more than 1,000 subjects provided by 6 global collaborators. Deeply sampled blood TCRbeta repertoires from subjects exposed to, actively infected with, or recovered from COVID-19 were included in the dataset. The prospective study material was composed of cDNA or gDNA derived from T cells, B-cell-depleted T cells, or PBMCs. A de-identified subject ID, COVID-19 status, age in years and sex were almost always included in the sample metadata. The investigation overall reported the following: Clinical and demographic metadata were provided uncurated, with the amount varying by source and participant.

Notes on this clone: Its antigen remains undetermined. Base qualities are missing; no much larger clone stands one base away.

One collaborating source in Seattle enrolled patients while the patients were actively infected and followed the patients over time throughout the course of disease. Whole blood was collected in K2EDTA tubes by collaborating institutions according to the institutions' own protocols. For TCRbeta analysis, collaborator samples were shipped as frozen whole blood, as isolated PBMCs, or as DNA extracted from either sample type. TCRbeta CDR3 regions were amplified from genomic DNA using the immunoSEQ Assay, a bias-controlled multiplex PCR. The study's own analysis went as follows. The number of nucleated cells in each sample was estimated by amplification of reference gene primers within the assay. To quantify the absolute abundance of each unique TCRbeta CDR3 rearrangement, sequence reads were collapsed and filtered. For each sample, productive Simpson clonality was calculated as the square root of Simpson's diversity index across productive rearrangements. This immuneACCESS table, as held by TCRdb, lists in-frame sequences with V and J called but not all clones. Of the missing ones, under half trace to an unresolved V gene in checked studies; the others have no known cause. For V, J and clone size, that table is used; D and trimming come from the DNA. In all, the sample holds fewer than 350,000 clones, and approximately 87% of those were seen once. The ten top clones hold 10% to 15% of the sample.

The CDR3 goes from the cysteine to the phenylalanine over 13 residues. The read is trimmed to its CDR3 DNA, 39 bases read in frame from base 1. Based on the germline V gene, the CDR1 and CDR2 sequences are SQVTM and ANQGSEA. V loses 7 bases of germline sequence and J loses 0 bases, and the interval between the two ends is 10 bases. Material for sequencing was peripheral blood. Recombination joined TRBV29-1 with TRBJ1-3, with the D gene too uncertain to name. The sequence came from a woman aged 30 to 39 with COVID-19, enrolled during active disease. The nucleotides read TGCAGCGCACAGTCAGTCTCTGGAAACACCATATATTTT. This gives the protein CSAQSVSGNTIYF.